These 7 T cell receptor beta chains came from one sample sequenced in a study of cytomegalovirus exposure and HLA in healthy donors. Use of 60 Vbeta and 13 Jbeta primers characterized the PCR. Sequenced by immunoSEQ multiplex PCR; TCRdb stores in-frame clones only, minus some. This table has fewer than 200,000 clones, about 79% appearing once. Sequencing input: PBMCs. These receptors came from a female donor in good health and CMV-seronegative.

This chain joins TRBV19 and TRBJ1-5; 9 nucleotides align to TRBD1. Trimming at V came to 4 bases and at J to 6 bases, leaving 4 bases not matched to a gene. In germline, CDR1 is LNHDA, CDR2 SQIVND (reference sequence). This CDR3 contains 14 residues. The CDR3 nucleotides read TGTGCCAGTAGTACGGACAGGGGTATTCAGCCCCAGCATTTT. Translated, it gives CASSTDRGIQPQHF.

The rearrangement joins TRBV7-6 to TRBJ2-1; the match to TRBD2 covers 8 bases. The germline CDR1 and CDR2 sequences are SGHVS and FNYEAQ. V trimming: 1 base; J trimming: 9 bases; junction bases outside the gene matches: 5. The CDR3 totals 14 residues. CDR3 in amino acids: CASSLGGSGGEQFF. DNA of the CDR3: TGTGCCAGCAGCTTAGGAGGGAGCGGGGGTGAGCAGTTCTTC.

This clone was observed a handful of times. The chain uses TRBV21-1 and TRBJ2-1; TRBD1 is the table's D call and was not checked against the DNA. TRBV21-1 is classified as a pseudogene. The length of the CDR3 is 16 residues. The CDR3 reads CASTRGRDTTYNEQFF. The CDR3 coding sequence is TGTGCCAGCACCCGAGGCCGGGACACTACCTACAATGAGCAGTTCTTC.

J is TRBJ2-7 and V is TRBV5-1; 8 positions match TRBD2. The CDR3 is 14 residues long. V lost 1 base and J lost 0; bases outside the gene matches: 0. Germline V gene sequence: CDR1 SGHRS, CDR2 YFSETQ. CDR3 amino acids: CASSLSGSSYEQYF. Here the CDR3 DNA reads TGCGCCAGCAGCTTGAGCGGGAGCTCCTACGAGCAGTACTTC.

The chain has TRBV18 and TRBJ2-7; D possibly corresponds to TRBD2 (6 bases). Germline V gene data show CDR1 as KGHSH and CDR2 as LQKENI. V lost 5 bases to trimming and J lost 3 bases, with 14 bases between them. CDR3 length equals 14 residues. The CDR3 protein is CASSTRTGVYEQYF. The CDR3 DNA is TGTGCCAGCTCAACGAGGACGGGGGTCTACGAGCAGTACTTC.

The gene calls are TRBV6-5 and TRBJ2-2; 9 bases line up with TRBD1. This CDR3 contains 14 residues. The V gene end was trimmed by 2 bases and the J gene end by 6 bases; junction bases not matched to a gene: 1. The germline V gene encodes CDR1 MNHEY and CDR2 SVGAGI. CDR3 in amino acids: CASSYGDRAGELFF. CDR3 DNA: TGTGCCAGCAGTTACGGGGACAGGGCCGGGGAGCTGTTTTTT.

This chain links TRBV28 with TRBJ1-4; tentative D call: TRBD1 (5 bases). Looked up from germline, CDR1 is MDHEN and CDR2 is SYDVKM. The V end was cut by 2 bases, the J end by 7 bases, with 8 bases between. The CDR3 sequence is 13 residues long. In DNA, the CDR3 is TGTGCCAGCAGTTTAGGCAGGGTTGAAAAACTGTTTTTT. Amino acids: CASSLGRVEKLFF.